This paragraph covers one TCR beta chain sequence. This entry comes from a study of response to subunit inactivated influenza vaccine. Each CDR3 protein is one row after TCRdb ran MiXCR on the RT-PCR reads. Counted here are roughly 700,000 distinct CDR3 sequences, approximately 14% occurring once; the ten biggest clones make up 6% to 8%. This sequence originates from a man aged 50-59 years who received an inactivated influenza vaccine. This specimen consisted of PBMCs from blood, obtained roughly 15 days before vaccination.

CDR3 protein: CASSYLTGGFDGYTF. CDR3 DNA sequence: TGTGCCAGCAGTTACCTTACGGGAGGATTCGATGGCTACACCTTC. The chain recombines TRBV6-5 with TRBJ1-2; no definite D call. CDR3 length: 15 amino acids. CDR1 MNHEY and CDR2 SVGAGI come from the germline V gene. The V and J ends lost 2 bases and 6 bases respectively, with 16 bases between them.